A single T cell receptor beta chain is shown here with its context. Methods used by the authors: The authors estimated nucleated cell counts from reference gene primer amplification. Some clones are missing from TCRdb's copy, which holds only in-frame ones; the method was immunoSEQ multiplex PCR. From that table come the V and J calls and clone size; the DNA was used to work out D and trimming. The sample includes around 100,000 clones, approximately 84% of them seen just once. The data stem from a study of blood T cell repertoires in COVID-19. At the level of the study: Whether acute or convalescent, the COVID-19 samples came from the United States, Italy and Spain. The cDNA or gDNA used as material had been derived from T cells, B-cell-depleted T cells, or PBMCs.

The clonotype originates from a young man in a cohort sampled during active COVID-19. Sequences were obtained from peripheral blood.

CDR3 sequence (DNA): TGTGCCAGCAGCCAATACAGGTCCTCACCCCTCCACTTT. Protein sequence: CASSQYRSSPLHF. The V and J genes are TRBV3-1 (or the pseudogene TRBV3-2) and TRBJ1-6; D is possibly TRBD1 (5 bases). V lost 2 bases to trimming and J lost 10 bases, with 9 bases between them. Per germline, CDR1 LGHDT and CDR2 YNNKEL (reference sequence). This CDR3 is built from 13 residues.